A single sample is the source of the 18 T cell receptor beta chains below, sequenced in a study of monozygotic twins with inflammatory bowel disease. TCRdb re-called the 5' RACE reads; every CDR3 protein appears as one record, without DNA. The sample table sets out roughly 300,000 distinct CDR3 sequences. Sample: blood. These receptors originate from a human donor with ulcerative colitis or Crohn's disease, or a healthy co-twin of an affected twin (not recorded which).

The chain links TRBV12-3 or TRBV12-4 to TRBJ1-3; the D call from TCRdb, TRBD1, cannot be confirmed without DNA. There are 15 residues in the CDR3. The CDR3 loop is CASSLTIRGGNTIYF.

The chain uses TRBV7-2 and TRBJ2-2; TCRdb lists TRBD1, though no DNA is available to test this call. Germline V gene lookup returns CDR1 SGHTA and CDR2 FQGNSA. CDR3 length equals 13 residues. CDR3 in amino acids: CASSFGASGELFF.

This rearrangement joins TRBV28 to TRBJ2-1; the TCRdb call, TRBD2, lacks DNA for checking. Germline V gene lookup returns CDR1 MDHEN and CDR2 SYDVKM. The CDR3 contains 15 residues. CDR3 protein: CASRWRRVDYNEQFF.

The CDR3 protein is CASLSGTGRYNEQFF. The rearrangement uses TRBV18 and TRBJ2-1; without DNA, the TCRdb call of TRBD1 cannot be checked. Germline loops: CDR1 KGHSH, CDR2 LQKENI. This CDR3 is 15 amino acids long.

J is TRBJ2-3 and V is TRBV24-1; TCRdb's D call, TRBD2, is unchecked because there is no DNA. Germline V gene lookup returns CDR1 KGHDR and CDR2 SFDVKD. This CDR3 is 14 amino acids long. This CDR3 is CATSDSLSPDTQYF.

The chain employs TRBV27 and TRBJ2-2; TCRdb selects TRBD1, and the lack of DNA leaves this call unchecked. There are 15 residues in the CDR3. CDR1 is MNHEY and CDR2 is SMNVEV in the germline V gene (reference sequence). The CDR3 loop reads CASSFGRVNTGELFF.

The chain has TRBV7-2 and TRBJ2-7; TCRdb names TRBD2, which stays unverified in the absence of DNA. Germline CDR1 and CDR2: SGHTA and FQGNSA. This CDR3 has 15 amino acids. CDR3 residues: CASSLGSGSPYEQYF.

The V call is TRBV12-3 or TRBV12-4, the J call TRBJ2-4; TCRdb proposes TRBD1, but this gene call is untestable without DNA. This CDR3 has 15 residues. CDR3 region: CASGTGTVAKNIQYF.

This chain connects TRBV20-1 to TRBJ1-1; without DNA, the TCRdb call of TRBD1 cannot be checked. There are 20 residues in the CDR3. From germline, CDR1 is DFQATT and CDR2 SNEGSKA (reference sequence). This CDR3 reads CSARDFGRQVLLNSNTEAFF.

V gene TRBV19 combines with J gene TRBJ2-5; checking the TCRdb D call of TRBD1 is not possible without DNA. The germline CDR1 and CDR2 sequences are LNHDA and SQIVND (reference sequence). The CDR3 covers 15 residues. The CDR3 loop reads CASRSLQVGAETQYF.

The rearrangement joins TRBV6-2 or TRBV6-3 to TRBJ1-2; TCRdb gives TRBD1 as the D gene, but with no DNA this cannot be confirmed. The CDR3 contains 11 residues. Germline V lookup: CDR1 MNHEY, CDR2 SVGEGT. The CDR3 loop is CASNRADTYTF.

CDR3 amino acids: CATSDPARGWTDTQYF. The V and J genes are TRBV24-1 and TRBJ2-3; TCRdb indicates TRBD1, and absent DNA this call remains unverified. This CDR3 is 16 amino acids long. Germline V CDR1 and CDR2: KGHDR, SFDVKD.

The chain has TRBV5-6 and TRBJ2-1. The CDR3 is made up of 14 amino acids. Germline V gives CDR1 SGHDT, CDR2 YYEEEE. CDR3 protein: CASSFAFSFNEQFF. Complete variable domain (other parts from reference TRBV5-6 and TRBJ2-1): DAGVTQSPTHLIKTRGQQVTLRCSPKSGHDTVSWYQQALGQGPQFIFQYYEEEERQRGNFPDRFSGHQFPNYSSELNVNALLLGDSALYLCASSFAFSFNEQFFGPGTRLTVL.

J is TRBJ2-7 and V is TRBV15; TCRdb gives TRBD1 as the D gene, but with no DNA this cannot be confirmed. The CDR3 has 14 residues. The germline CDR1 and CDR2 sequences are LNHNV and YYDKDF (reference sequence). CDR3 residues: CATSRDWKGDEQYF.

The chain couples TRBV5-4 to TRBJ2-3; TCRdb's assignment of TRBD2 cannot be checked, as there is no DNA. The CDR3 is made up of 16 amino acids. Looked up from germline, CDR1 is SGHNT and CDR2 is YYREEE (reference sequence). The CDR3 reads CASSLSGLLSTDTQYF.

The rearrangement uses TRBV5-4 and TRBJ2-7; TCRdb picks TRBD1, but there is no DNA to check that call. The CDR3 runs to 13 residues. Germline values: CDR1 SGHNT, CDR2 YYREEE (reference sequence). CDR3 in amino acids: CASNGDSNYEQYF.

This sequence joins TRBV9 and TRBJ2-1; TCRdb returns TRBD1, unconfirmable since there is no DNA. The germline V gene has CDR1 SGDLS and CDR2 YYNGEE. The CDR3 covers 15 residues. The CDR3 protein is CASSLSGTGPSEQFF. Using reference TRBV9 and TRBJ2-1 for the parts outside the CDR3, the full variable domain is DSGVTQTPKHLITATGQRVTLRCSPRSGDLSVYWYQQSLDQGLQFLIQYYNGEERAKGNILERFSAQQFPDLHSELNLSSLELGDSALYFCASSLSGTGPSEQFFGPGTRLTVL.

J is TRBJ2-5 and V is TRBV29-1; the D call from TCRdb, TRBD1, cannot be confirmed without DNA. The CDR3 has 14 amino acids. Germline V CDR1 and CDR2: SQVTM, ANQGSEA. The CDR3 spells CSVRNRGFQETQYF.